This T cell receptor (beta chain) was recovered during a study of blood T cell repertoires in COVID-19. Sequencing was performed with immunoSEQ multiplex PCR; in TCRdb, only in-frame clones are kept and a portion is missing. Here the sample spans 270,000 or so clones, 82% being singletons. The CDR3 length is 15 residues. The V end was cut by 0 bases, the J end by 0 bases, with 10 bases between. CDR1 SGDLS and CDR2 YYNGEE come from the germline V gene. Sequencing was carried out using peripheral blood. V usage is TRBV9 and J usage is TRBJ2-7, with D perhaps TRBD2 (6 bases). The TCR was taken from a young woman with acute or convalescent COVID-19. CDR3 loop: CASSVGGGNSYEQYF. The CDR3 DNA sequence: TGTGCCAGCAGCGTAGGTGGCGGGAACTCCTACGAGCAGTACTTC.